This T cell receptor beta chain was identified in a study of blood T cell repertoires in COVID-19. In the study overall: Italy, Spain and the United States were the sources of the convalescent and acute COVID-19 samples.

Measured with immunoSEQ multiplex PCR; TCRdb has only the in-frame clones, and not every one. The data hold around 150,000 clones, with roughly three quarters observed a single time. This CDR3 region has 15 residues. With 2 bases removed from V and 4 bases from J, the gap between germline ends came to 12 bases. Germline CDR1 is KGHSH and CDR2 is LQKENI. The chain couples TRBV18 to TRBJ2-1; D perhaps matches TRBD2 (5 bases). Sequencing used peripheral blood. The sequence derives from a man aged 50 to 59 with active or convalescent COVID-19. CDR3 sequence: CASSPNRDGYNEQFF. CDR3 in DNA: TGTGCCAGCTCACCAAATCGGGATGGGTACAATGAGCAGTTCTTC.